The 15 T cell receptor beta chains below come from one sample, sequenced in a study of blood T cell repertoires in COVID-19. Profiled with immunoSEQ multiplex PCR; TCRdb holds only in-frame clones, not every one. In the table there are fewer than 250,000 clones, approximately 84% of which are singletons. The specimen sequenced was peripheral blood. Every receptor here comes from a woman over 75 with acute or convalescent COVID-19.

The chain is built from TRBV19 and TRBJ1-2; D uncertain. This CDR3 is 13 amino acids long. Germline V gene sequence: CDR1 LNHDA, CDR2 SQIVND (reference sequence). Deletions cut 3 bases from V and 8 bases from J, with 13 bases between. The CDR3 nucleotides read TGTGCCAGTAGTATTTTGGAGACGGGAGGCTACACCTTC. It encodes CASSILETGGYTF.

The rearrangement uses TRBV2 and TRBJ1-2; 8 bases fit TRBD1. Germline assignment: CDR1 SNHLY and CDR2 FYNNEI. V lost 6 bases to trimming and J lost 10 bases; unmatched junction nucleotides: 13. The CDR3 covers 14 residues. CDR3 protein: CASRSPGGWGDYTF. CDR3 nucleotide sequence: TGTGCCAGCAGAAGCCCAGGGGGCTGGGGGGACTACACCTTC.

This chain links TRBV19 with TRBJ2-7; 8 bases are a match to TRBD1. CDR3 length: 17 amino acids. The V gene end was trimmed by 6 bases and the J gene end by 6 bases; junction bases not matched to a gene: 19. Germline values: CDR1 LNHDA, CDR2 SQIVND (reference sequence). CDR3 loop: CASSKTHWFGQGSEQYF. CDR3 nucleotide sequence: TGTGCCAGTAGCAAAACCCATTGGTTCGGACAGGGAAGCGAGCAGTACTTC. Full variable domain (rest looked up from reference TRBV19 and TRBJ2-7): DGGITQSPKYLFRKEGQNVTLSCEQNLNHDAMYWYRQDPGQGLRLIYYSQIVNDFQKGDIAEGYSVSREKKESFPLTVTSAQKNPTAFYLCASSKTHWFGQGSEQYFGPGTRLTVT.

J is TRBJ1-4 and V is TRBV30; D possibly corresponds to TRBD1 (6 bases). The CDR3 sequence is 14 residues long. Trimming removed 0 bases from V and 8 bases from J, with 13 bases in between. The V gene's germline CDR1 is GTSNPN and CDR2 SVGIG (reference sequence). The CDR3, as DNA: TGTGCCTGGAGTGTAGGGGGGGCTGGAGAAAAACTGTTTTTT. Translation: CAWSVGGAGEKLFF.

DNA for the CDR3: TGTGCCAGCAGCTTGGGAGTGCTCTACAATGAGCAGTTCTTC. It is translated as CASSLGVLYNEQFF. V is TRBV5-4 and J is TRBJ2-1; D is ambiguous. CDR3 length: 14 residues. Germline V gene lookup returns CDR1 SGHNT and CDR2 YYREEE (reference sequence). V was cut by 0 bases and J by 3 bases, with 7 bases left in between.

The J gene is TRBJ1-4, the V gene TRBV5-1; D is unresolved. Germline V gene data show CDR1 as SGHRS and CDR2 as YFSETQ. CDR3 length: 14 residues. V lost 4 bases and J 8 bases, leaving 15 bases between the germline ends. The CDR3 DNA is TGCGCCAGCAGCCAACGGGCGGCGGGAGAAAAACTGTTTTTT. Protein: CASSQRAAGEKLFF.

This chain links TRBV7-2 with TRBJ2-7, with a possible D match to TRBD2 (6 bases). The germline V gene encodes CDR1 SGHTA and CDR2 FQGNSA. With 7 bases removed from V and 0 bases from J, the gap between germline ends came to 16 bases. The CDR3 is 15 residues long. For the CDR3, the DNA is TGTGCCAGCACCAACCAGGGACTTAACTCCTACGAGCAGTACTTC. This translates into CASTNQGLNSYEQYF. Combining the CDR3 with reference TRBV7-2 and TRBJ2-7 gives the whole variable domain GAGVSQSPSNKVTEKGKDVELRCDPISGHTALYWYRQSLGQGLEFLIYFQGNSAPDKSGLPSDRFSAERTGGSVSTLTIQRTQQEDSAVYLCASTNQGLNSYEQYFGPGTRLTVT.

This clone was observed a handful of times. The same CDR3 can be traced to other DNA sequences in this sample. V usage is TRBV28 and J usage is TRBJ1-1; TRBD1 is a possible D gene (6 bases). CDR1 is MDHEN and CDR2 is SYDVKM in the germline V gene. Trimming removed 6 bases at V and 5 bases at J, with 13 bases between. This CDR3 spans 13 amino acids. The CDR3 region has the DNA TGTGCCAGCAGCCTGAGGGGGGGAACTGAAGCTTTCTTT. Translated: CASSLRGGTEAFF.

This clone was found once. The rearrangement links TRBV28 to TRBJ1-5; weak D call: TRBD1 (6 bases). The length of the CDR3 is 14 residues. Looked up from germline, CDR1 is MDHEN and CDR2 is SYDVKM. V lost 6 bases and J lost 7, with 16 bases in between. In DNA form, the CDR3 reads TGTGCCAGCAGCCCTAGCCAGGGGACCCAGCCCCAGCATTTT. This sequence encodes CASSPSQGTQPQHF.

The rearrangement joins TRBV29-1 to TRBJ1-2; D remains unclear. The V gene lost 4 bases and the J gene lost 0 bases, with 9 bases spanning the gap. This CDR3 region has 13 residues. The germline CDR1 and CDR2 sequences are SQVTM and ANQGSEA. The CDR3 DNA reads as TGCAGCGTTGGGGTCCTAGCTAACTATGGCTACACCTTC. It translates to CSVGVLANYGYTF.

CDR3 sequence: CASSQREGTYNEQFF. The CDR3 DNA reads as TGTGCCAGCAGCCAGCGGGAGGGGACCTACAATGAGCAGTTCTTC. The V call is TRBV11-1, the J call TRBJ2-1, with 10 bases aligning to TRBD2. This CDR3 has 15 residues. Germline CDR1 SGHAT, CDR2 FQDESV (reference sequence). After removal of 5 bases from V and 2 bases from J, the junction contained 3 bases not matched to a gene. The full variable domain, with the rest looked up from reference TRBV11-1 and TRBJ2-1, is EAEVAQSPRYKITEKSQAVAFWCDPISGHATLYWYRQILGQGPELLVQFQDESVVDDSQLPKDRFSAERLKGVDSTLKIQPAELGDSAMYLCASSQREGTYNEQFFGPGTRLTVL.

This clone was observed a few times. The chain carries TRBV27 and TRBJ1-1; 8 positions match TRBD1. The length of the CDR3 is 19 residues. Losses at the gene ends were 5 bases for V and 1 base for J; bases not matched to a gene: 18. CDR1 and CDR2 from the germline V gene are MNHEY and SMNVEV (reference sequence). The CDR3 loop is CASSPRVTGLGQANTEAFF. The CDR3, as DNA: TGTGCCAGCAGTCCCCGAGTCACTGGGTTGGGACAGGCGAACACTGAAGCTTTCTTT.

The chain couples TRBV6-2 or TRBV6-3 to TRBJ1-1; 8 nucleotides line up with TRBD1. V lost 6 bases, J lost 0 bases, and 12 bases stayed unmatched. This CDR3 is 17 amino acids long. Germline V gene lookup returns CDR1 MNHEY and CDR2 SVGEGT. The CDR3 bases are TGTGCCAGCAGATACCTCGGGCAGGGGGCAATGAACACTGAAGCTTTCTTT. It codes for CASRYLGQGAMNTEAFF.

The CDR3: CASSRTVYNSPLHF. As DNA, the CDR3 is TGTGCCAGCAGCCGGACAGTTTATAATTCACCCCTCCACTTT. This chain connects TRBV6-5 to TRBJ1-6; possible D gene TRBD1, 6 bases. CDR3 size: 14 residues. V was trimmed by 6 bases and J by 4 bases, leaving 10 bases between them. CDR1 is MNHEY, CDR2 SVGAGI, per germline.

This rearrangement joins TRBV7-9 to TRBJ1-2; 11 bases align to TRBD1. The ends lost 1 base at V and 8 bases at J; junction bases unmatched: 6. This CDR3 is built from 15 residues. Germline CDR1 SEHNR, CDR2 FQNEAQ (reference sequence). CDR3 sequence reads: CASSLGGQGVEGYTF. DNA for the CDR3: TGTGCCAGCAGCTTAGGGGGACAGGGGGTGGAAGGCTACACCTTC.